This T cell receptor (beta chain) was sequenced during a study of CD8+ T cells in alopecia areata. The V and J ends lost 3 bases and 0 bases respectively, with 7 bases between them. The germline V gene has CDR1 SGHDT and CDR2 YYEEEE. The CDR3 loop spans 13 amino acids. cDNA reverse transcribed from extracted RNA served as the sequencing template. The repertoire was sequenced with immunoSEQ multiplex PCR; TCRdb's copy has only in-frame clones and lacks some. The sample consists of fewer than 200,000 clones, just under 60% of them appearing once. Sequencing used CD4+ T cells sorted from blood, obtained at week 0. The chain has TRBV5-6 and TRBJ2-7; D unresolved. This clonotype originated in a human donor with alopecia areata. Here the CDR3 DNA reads TGTGCCAGCAGCTCGAAAGTCTCCTACGAGCAGTACTTC. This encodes CASSSKVSYEQYF.